Detailed here is one T cell receptor beta chain. Its binding antigen is unknown. No base qualities exist here, and no much larger clone lies one base off it. The germline V gene provides CDR1 WSHSY and CDR2 SAAADI. From cysteine to phenylalanine, the CDR3 is 18 amino acids long. The CDR3 DNA has 54 bases and is translated from base 1. The V end gives up 6 bases and the J end 1 base, leaving 16 bases in the junction not matched to a gene. Explained via the paper, the time point label denotes: patch test 1, 2 weeks after DPC sensitization. Explained via the paper, the treatment or condition label denotes: therapeutic diphenylcyclopropenone sensitization with weekly scalp DPC. Total RNA was extracted from unfractionated whole blood collected in Tempus Blood RNA tubes. At each patch-test visit, blood was drawn before the patch test was applied. Patients were considered eligible if aged 18 to 70, diagnosed with alopecia and deemed suitable for DPC therapy, and patients were excluded if pregnant.

These data originate in a study of human T cells and chemical hapten exposure (dated by TCRdb to the early 2020s). Regarding the study in general: For sensitization, 2% DPC in acetone was applied to a 2 cm by 2 cm area of upper inner arm skin. Throughout the study period of about 23 weeks, patients also received therapeutic DPC doses to the scalp every week. Patch testing was done on the upper back using Finn chambers containing 0.01% DPC, and results were scored after 6 days according to International Contact Dermatitis Research Group standards. The patient cohort, mostly female, included alopecia areata with under or over 50% scalp involvement, alopecia totalis and alopecia universalis. Libraries were pooled for sequencing, and variation in per-sample TCR yields was attributed mainly to small differences in library volumes within the pool. The study tracked peripheral blood TCR repertoire changes in vivo during primary and secondary sensitization to the hapten diphenylcyclopropenone (DPC) in alopecia patients. Blood was sampled from patients pre-sensitization (week 0) and at 2, 6 and about 24 weeks after DPC sensitization. For TCR sequencing, blood came from about 29 alopecia patients at anywhere from one to four time points (pre-sensitization, 2, 6 and 24 weeks). From each blood RNA sample, both TCR alpha and TCR beta chains were sequenced.

Library construction relied on RACE. Sequencing instrument: NextSeq 500. During library preparation, unique molecular identifiers were attached to individual cDNA molecules so that TCRs could be counted in a quantitative, reproducible way. As for the original processing: Samples had a median of approximately 96,000 TCRs, with a range from roughly 23,224 to 750,000. V, J and CDR3 annotation of the TCR reads was carried out using the Decombinator software suite. To make PS versus PT1 abundance plots, every sample was subsampled to the same number of TCRs (28,000). TCRs were defined as expanded if absent before sensitization and observed at least eight times at the 2-week time point. TCRdb redid the processing of the public reads, applying fastp at Q25 and MiXCR, and retained in-frame beta chains. Under each unique CDR3 protein, matching rows form one entry showing the most common genes and DNA. The V and J calls come from TCRdb's annotation, not from the publication. The sample includes some 52,000 distinct CDR3 sequences, with 9.5% to 11% observed a single time. Around 1.8% of the sample is in the top ten clones.

General findings and caveats noted by the study authors: DPC sensitization did not change the number of TCRs with a frequency above 1 in 1000, and there was no evidence of changes in global repertoire structure. Because every patient had alopecia, a presumed autoimmune disease, the patients' immune response might differ from that of healthy individuals. After repeated subsampling, changes were observed in the strength of the expansion versus patch-test correlation and in the threshold at which the correlation became significant. Patch test score was positively correlated with the number of PT1 expanded TCRs, with significance at thresholds 8, 16 and 32 but not at 4. Significantly more large CDR3 similarity clusters were formed by expanded TCRs than by pre-sensitization or healthy control sets, consistent with antigen-driven responses.

The sample consisted of whole blood, taken in connection with sensitization to the hapten diphenylcyclopropenone (DPC). The chain was built from TRBV10-2 and TRBJ2-3, and 7 junction bases match TRBD1. This clonotype originated in a woman in her thirties or forties with alopecia areata. Some clones in this sample may be carry-over from other donors' samples. The CDR3 protein: CASREGGPRTGGTDTQYF. The DNA is TGCGCCAGCAGGGAAGGGGGCCCGCGTACAGGGGGCACAGATACGCAGTATTTT.